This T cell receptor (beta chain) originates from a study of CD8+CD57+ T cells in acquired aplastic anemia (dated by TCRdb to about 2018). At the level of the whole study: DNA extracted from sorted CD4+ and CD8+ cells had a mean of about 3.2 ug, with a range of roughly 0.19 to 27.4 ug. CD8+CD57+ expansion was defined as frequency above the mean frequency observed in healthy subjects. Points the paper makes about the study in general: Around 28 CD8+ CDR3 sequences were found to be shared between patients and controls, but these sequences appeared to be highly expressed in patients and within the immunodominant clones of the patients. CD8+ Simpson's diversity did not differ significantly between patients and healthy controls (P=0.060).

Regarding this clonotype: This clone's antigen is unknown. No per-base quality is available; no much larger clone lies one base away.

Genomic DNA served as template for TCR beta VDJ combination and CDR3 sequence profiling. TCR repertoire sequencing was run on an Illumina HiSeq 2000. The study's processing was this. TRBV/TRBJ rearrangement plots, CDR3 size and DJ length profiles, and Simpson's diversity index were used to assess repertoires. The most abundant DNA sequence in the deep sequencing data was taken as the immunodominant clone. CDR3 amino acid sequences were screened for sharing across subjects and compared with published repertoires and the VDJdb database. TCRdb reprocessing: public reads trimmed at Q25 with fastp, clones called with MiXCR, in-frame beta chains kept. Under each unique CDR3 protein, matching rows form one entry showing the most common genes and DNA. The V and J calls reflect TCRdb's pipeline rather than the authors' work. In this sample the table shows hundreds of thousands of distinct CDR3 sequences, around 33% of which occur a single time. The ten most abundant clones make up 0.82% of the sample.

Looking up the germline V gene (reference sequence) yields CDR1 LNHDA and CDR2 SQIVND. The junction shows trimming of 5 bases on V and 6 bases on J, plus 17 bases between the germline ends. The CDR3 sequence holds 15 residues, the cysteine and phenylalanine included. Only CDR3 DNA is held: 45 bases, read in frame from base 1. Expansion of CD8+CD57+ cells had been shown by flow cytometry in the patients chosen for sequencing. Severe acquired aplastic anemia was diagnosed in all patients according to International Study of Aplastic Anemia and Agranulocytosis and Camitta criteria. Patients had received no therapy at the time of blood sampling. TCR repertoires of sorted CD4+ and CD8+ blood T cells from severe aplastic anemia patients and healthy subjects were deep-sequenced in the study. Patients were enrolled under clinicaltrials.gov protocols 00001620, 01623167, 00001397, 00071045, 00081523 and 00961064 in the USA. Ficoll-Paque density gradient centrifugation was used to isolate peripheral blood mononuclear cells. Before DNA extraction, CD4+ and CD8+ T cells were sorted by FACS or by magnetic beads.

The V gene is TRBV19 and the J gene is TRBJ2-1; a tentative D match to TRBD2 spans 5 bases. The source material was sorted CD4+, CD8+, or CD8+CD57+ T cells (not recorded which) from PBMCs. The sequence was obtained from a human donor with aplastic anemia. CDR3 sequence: CASSEDEGGINEQFF. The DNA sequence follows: TGTGCCAGTAGTGAAGACGAAGGAGGCATCAATGAGCAGTTCTTC.